Shown below are 23 T cell receptor beta chains from a single sample sequenced in a study of blood T cell repertoires in COVID-19. Method: immunoSEQ multiplex PCR; TCRdb's copy keeps in-frame clones and lacks some. The sample contains under 200,000 clones, roughly 87% of which appear only once. Material: PBMCs or T cells enriched from blood (not recorded which). The receptors shown here come from a woman aged 50 to 60 who had recovered from COVID-19.

This clone appeared a single time. The chain links TRBV27 to TRBJ2-2, with no clear D. Germline values: CDR1 MNHEY, CDR2 SMNVEV (reference sequence). Trimming left V 1 base short and J 4 bases short, with 13 bases between. This CDR3 is built from 16 residues. The CDR3 loop is CASSLFLSGPTGELFF. The DNA of the CDR3 is TGTGCCAGCAGTTTATTCCTCTCAGGCCCCACCGGGGAGCTGTTTTTT.

This chain links TRBV10-2 with TRBJ1-5, with a weak D call TRBD1 (6 bases). Trimming shortened V by 5 bases and J by 3 bases, and 11 bases separated the two germline ends. Germline CDR1 and CDR2: WSHSY and SAAADI. This CDR3 region has 14 residues. The CDR3 loop reads CASSLDSLNQPQHF. The CDR3 DNA follows: TGCGCCAGCAGTTTGGACAGTCTCAATCAGCCCCAGCATTTT.

The V and J genes are TRBV28 and TRBJ1-6, with TRBD1 as a possible D gene (6 bases). V lost 2 bases, J lost 11 bases, and 13 bases lay in between. CDR1 MDHEN and CDR2 SYDVKM come from the germline V gene. The CDR3 extends over 14 amino acids. The chain's CDR3 is CASSLTGTITPLHF. CDR3 in DNA: TGTGCCAGCAGTTTAACAGGGACAATTACACCCCTCCACTTT.

The sample holds one count of this clone. This chain links TRBV7-9 with TRBJ2-7; 9 bases map to TRBD1. CDR1 is SEHNR, CDR2 FQNEAQ, per germline (reference sequence). This CDR3 is built from 15 residues. Trimming at V came to 6 bases and at J to 5 bases, leaving 11 bases not matched to a gene. The CDR3 coding sequence is TGTGCCAGCAGACGGACAGGGGTTGAAACGCACGAGCAGTACTTC. Its translation is CASRRTGVETHEQYF.

This chain uses TRBV5-5 with TRBJ2-3; weak D call: TRBD2 (7 bases). Germline V gene lookup returns CDR1 SGHKS and CDR2 YYEKEE (reference sequence). CDR3 length equals 15 residues. The ends were cut back, 0 bases at V and 1 base at J, with 9 bases in the middle. The CDR3 region is CASSLGGGGTDTQYF. CDR3 DNA: TGTGCCAGCAGCTTGGGAGGGGGGGGCACAGATACGCAGTATTTT.

This clone occurred a few times. The V call is TRBV21-1, the J call TRBJ1-3. TRBV21-1 is a listed pseudogene. The length of the CDR3 is 15 residues. In DNA form, the CDR3 reads TGTGCCAGCAGCAAAGGGGAGAACTCTGGAAACACCATATATTTT. Amino acids: CASSKGENSGNTIYF.

This sequence joins TRBV28 and TRBJ2-3; 15 nucleotides line up with TRBD2. The germline V gene encodes CDR1 MDHEN and CDR2 SYDVKM. This CDR3 has 18 residues. V shed 6 bases, J shed 6 bases, and the junction held 13 bases outside the gene matches. The CDR3 bases are TGTGCCAGCAGCCTCTCCTGGACTAGCGGGAGGGCCAAGGATACGCAGTATTTT. It translates to CASSLSWTSGRAKDTQYF.

The V gene is TRBV6-5, the J gene TRBJ2-7, with 9 nucleotides matching TRBD1. Germline lookup yields CDR1 MNHEY and CDR2 SVGAGI. V was pared by 1 base and J by 4 bases, with 5 bases of the junction left unmatched. The CDR3 consists of 15 residues. The CDR3 loop is CASSYYGQGTYEQYF. CDR3 bases: TGTGCCAGCAGTTACTACGGACAGGGGACGTACGAGCAGTACTTC.

CDR3 DNA: TGTGCCAGCAGCCTACAGAGAAATCAGCCCCAGCATTTT. Translating gives CASSLQRNQPQHF. V is TRBV27 and J is TRBJ1-5, with D unresolved. The V end was cut by 6 bases, the J end by 4 bases, with 10 bases between. Looked up from germline, CDR1 is MNHEY and CDR2 is SMNVEV (reference sequence). The CDR3 loop spans 13 amino acids.

The sample holds one count of this clone. The chain employs TRBV2 and TRBJ1-1, with unresolved D. This CDR3 has 14 residues. Germline V gives CDR1 SNHLY, CDR2 FYNNEI. The V and J ends lost 5 bases and 0 bases respectively, with 10 bases between them. The CDR3 nucleotides read TGTGCCAGCAGTTACAGCCACATGAACACTGAAGCTTTCTTT. Its translation: CASSYSHMNTEAFF.

The J gene is TRBJ1-2, the V gene TRBV21-1; the table's D call, TRBD1, was not checked against the DNA. TRBV21-1 constitutes a pseudogene. The CDR3 contains 13 residues. CDR3: CASSKYQGYGYTF. The CDR3 DNA follows: TGTGCCAGCAGCAAATACCAGGGGTATGGCTACACCTTC.

CDR3 sequence: CASREGAGTDTQYF. DNA of the CDR3: TGTGCCAGTCGGGAGGGGGCCGGGACAGATACGCAGTATTTT. J is TRBJ2-3 and V is TRBV19; tentative D call: TRBD2 (8 bases). CDR3 size: 14 residues. Germline loops: CDR1 LNHDA, CDR2 SQIVND (reference sequence). V was clipped by 8 bases and J by 3 bases, with 15 bases between them.

The J gene is TRBJ2-1, the V gene TRBV2, with TRBD1 identical over 10 bases. The V gene end was trimmed by 3 bases and the J gene end by 0 bases; junction bases not matched to a gene: 14. Germline CDR1 reads SNHLY; CDR2 reads FYNNEI. This CDR3 spans 20 amino acids. CDR3 in DNA: TGTGCCAGCAGTGATTGGAGGGGTTGGACAGGGGGATCCTCCTACAATGAGCAGTTCTTC. This translates into CASSDWRGWTGGSSYNEQFF.

The chain couples TRBV3-1 (or the pseudogene TRBV3-2) to TRBJ1-6; D may be TRBD1 (6 bases). Germline loops: CDR1 LGHDT, CDR2 YNNKEL (reference sequence). Trimming took 1 base from V and 6 from J, leaving 7 bases between them. The CDR3 loop spans 14 amino acids. CDR3 protein: CASSQGQVNSPLHF. The DNA for the CDR3 is TGTGCCAGCAGCCAAGGACAGGTTAATTCACCCCTCCACTTT.

Details on this clone: The same CDR3 also results from other DNA sequences found in this sample. The V call is TRBV7-9, the J call TRBJ2-7; TRBD2 is a possible D gene (6 bases). Trimming removed 0 bases at V and 3 bases at J, with 6 bases between. Germline CDR1 and CDR2: SEHNR and FQNEAQ (reference sequence). The CDR3 loop spans 13 amino acids. The CDR3 DNA is TGTGCCAGCAGCTTAGCCGGGGGCTACGAGCAGTACTTC. Translating gives CASSLAGGYEQYF.

This chain links TRBV5-5 with TRBJ1-3, with D perhaps matching TRBD1 (5 bases). The CDR3 consists of 16 residues. Germline V gene lookup returns CDR1 SGHKS and CDR2 YYEKEE (reference sequence). V lost 0 bases and J 2 bases, leaving 12 bases between the germline ends. CDR3 sequence (DNA): TGTGCCAGCAGCTTGGAACTCCGGGGGACTGGAAACACCATATATTTT. This translates into CASSLELRGTGNTIYF.

The gene calls are TRBV9 and TRBJ1-2; 7 nucleotides align to TRBD1. Germline V gene data show CDR1 as SGDLS and CDR2 as YYNGEE. This CDR3 has 14 amino acids. With 1 base clipped from V and 4 bases from J, the junction kept 4 bases outside the gene matches. The CDR3 nucleotides are TGTGCCAGCAGCGTAAGGGGGCTTGGCTATGGCTACACCTTC. As protein: CASSVRGLGYGYTF.

The V and J genes are TRBV28 and TRBJ2-7; 7 bases fit TRBD2. The CDR3 spans 14 residues. CDR1 MDHEN and CDR2 SYDVKM come from the germline V gene. V lost 3 bases and J lost 1; bases outside the gene matches: 3. CDR3 sequence: CASSFGTTSYEQYF. For the CDR3, the DNA is TGTGCCAGCAGTTTTGGGACTACGTCCTACGAGCAGTACTTC.

In this sample, this clone turned up once. The V and J genes are TRBV5-1 and TRBJ2-1; maybe TRBD1 (6 bases). Trimming removed 1 base from V and 5 bases from J, with 13 bases in between. The germline V gene has CDR1 SGHRS and CDR2 YFSETQ. This CDR3 is 15 amino acids long. CDR3 amino acids: CASSLFRGLNNEQFF. CDR3 in DNA: TGCGCCAGCAGCTTGTTCAGGGGTCTGAACAATGAGCAGTTCTTC.

The CDR3 loop is CASSDWGRGLNQPQHF. The CDR3 coding sequence is TGTGCCAGCAGTGATTGGGGCAGGGGGCTCAATCAGCCCCAGCATTTT. J is TRBJ1-5 and V is TRBV6-1; 8 nucleotides match TRBD1. Germline V lookup: CDR1 MNHNS, CDR2 SASEGT. With V trimmed by 3 bases and J by 3 bases, 7 bases remained unmatched. CDR3 size: 16 residues.

This clone was seen more than once but under ten times. The rearrangement uses TRBV6-5 and TRBJ2-2, with D uncertain. The germline gives CDR1 MNHEY, CDR2 SVGAGI. V shed 0 bases and J shed 1 base, with 9 bases lying between them. The CDR3 is made up of 16 amino acids. This CDR3 reads CASSYSETLNTGELFF. The DNA for the CDR3 is TGTGCCAGCAGTTACTCGGAGACTCTGAACACCGGGGAGCTGTTTTTT.

The V and J genes are TRBV3-1 (or the pseudogene TRBV3-2) and TRBJ2-7; TRBD2 matches at 11 bases. The V gene end was trimmed by 1 base and the J gene end by 1 base; junction bases not matched to a gene: 3. This CDR3 spans 16 amino acids. Germline V CDR1 and CDR2: LGHDT, YNNKEL (reference sequence). CDR3 nucleotide sequence: TGTGCCAGCAGCCAAGTCGGGACTAGCGGATCCTACGAGCAGTACTTC. Its translation: CASSQVGTSGSYEQYF.

The V and J genes are TRBV28 and TRBJ2-4; 11 nucleotides agree with TRBD1. CDR1 and CDR2 from the germline V gene are MDHEN and SYDVKM. CDR3 length: 16 residues. J gave up 6 bases and V 5 bases, and 9 bases lay outside the gene matches. In nucleotides, the CDR3 is TGTGCCAGCAGTCCACCGGGACAGGGGGAAATAAACATTCAGTACTTC. This translates into CASSPPGQGEINIQYF.